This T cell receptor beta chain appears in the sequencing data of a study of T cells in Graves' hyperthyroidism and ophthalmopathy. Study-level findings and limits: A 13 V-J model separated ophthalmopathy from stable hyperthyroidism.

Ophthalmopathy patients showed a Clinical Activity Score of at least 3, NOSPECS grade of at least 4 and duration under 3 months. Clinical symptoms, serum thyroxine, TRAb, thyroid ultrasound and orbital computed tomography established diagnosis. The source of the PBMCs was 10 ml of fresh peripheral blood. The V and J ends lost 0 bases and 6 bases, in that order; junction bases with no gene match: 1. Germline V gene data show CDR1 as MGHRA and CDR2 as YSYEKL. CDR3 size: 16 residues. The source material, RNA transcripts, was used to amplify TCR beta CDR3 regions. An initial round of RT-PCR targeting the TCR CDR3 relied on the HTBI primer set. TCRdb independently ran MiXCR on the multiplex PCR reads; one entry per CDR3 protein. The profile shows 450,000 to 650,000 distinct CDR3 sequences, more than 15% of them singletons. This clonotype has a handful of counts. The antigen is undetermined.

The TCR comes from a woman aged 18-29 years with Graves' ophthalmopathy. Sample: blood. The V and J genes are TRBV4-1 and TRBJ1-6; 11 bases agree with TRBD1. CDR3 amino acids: CASSQEDRGLNSPLHF. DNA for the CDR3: TGCGCCAGCAGCCAAGAGGACAGGGGGCTTAATTCACCCCTCCACTTT.